One and the same sample provided the 23 T cell receptor beta chains below, sequenced in a study of cytomegalovirus exposure and HLA in healthy donors. PCR used 60 Vbeta primers and 13 Jbeta primers. Data came from immunoSEQ multiplex PCR; TCRdb stores just in-frame clones and leaves some out. The sample carries 140,000 to 150,000 clones, 60% to 80% recorded once. Sequenced: PBMCs. All receptors come from a woman aged 25 to 39 in good health and CMV-seronegative.

The DNA of the CDR3 is TGTGCCAGCAATCCTTTGGGGACAGGCGCCTACGAGCAGTACTTC. It encodes CASNPLGTGAYEQYF. The rearrangement links TRBV2 to TRBJ2-7, with 8 nucleotides matching TRBD1. The CDR3 loop spans 15 amino acids. The trim removed 7 bases at V and 2 bases at J, leaving 10 bases unmatched. Germline V gives CDR1 SNHLY, CDR2 FYNNEI.

This clone was detected ten times or more. This chain uses TRBV5-1 with TRBJ2-7; 7 bases align to TRBD1. The germline V gene encodes CDR1 SGHRS and CDR2 YFSETQ. This CDR3 spans 20 amino acids. With 4 bases clipped from V and 3 bases from J, the junction kept 25 bases outside the gene matches. CDR3 protein: CASSAGTVGKGVGDRYEQYF. The DNA for the CDR3 is TGCGCCAGCAGCGCCGGGACAGTAGGTAAAGGGGTGGGGGACCGCTACGAGCAGTACTTC. The full variable domain, with the rest looked up from reference TRBV5-1 and TRBJ2-7, is KAGVTQTPRYLIKTRGQQVTLSCSPISGHRSVSWYQQTPGQGLQFLFEYFSETQRNKGNFPGRFSGRQFSNSRSEMNVSTLELGDSALYLCASSAGTVGKGVGDRYEQYFGPGTRLTVT.

V usage is TRBV11-1 and J usage is TRBJ1-2, with D unclear. Germline V CDR1 and CDR2: SGHAT, FQDESV (reference sequence). With 1 base removed from V and 4 bases from J, the gap between germline ends came to 4 bases. This CDR3 contains 12 residues. The CDR3: CASSLDRYGYTF. The CDR3 nucleotides are TGTGCCAGCAGCTTAGATCGCTATGGCTACACCTTC.

The V gene is TRBV19, the J gene TRBJ1-5, with TRBD1 matching 8 bases. Germline V lookup: CDR1 LNHDA, CDR2 SQIVND (reference sequence). The J segment lost 0 bases and the V segment lost 5 bases, leaving 9 bases of the junction unmatched. CDR3 length: 17 residues. CDR3 protein: CASSVRDRRNSNQPQHF. DNA of the CDR3: TGTGCCAGTAGTGTCCGGGACAGGAGAAATAGCAATCAGCCCCAGCATTTT.

With respect to this clone: Likely a read error: the CDR3 ends without its conserved phenylalanine or tryptophan. The chain employs TRBV5-4 and TRBJ1-6; 8 positions agree with TRBD1. V was pared by 4 bases and J by 3 bases, with 6 bases of the junction left unmatched. Germline CDR1 is SGHNT and CDR2 is YYREEE (reference sequence). The CDR3 covers 16 residues. CDR3 amino acids: CASSKTGASYNSPLHL. The CDR3 bases are TGTGCCAGCAGCAAGACAGGGGCGAGCTATAATTCACCCCTCCACCTT.

J is TRBJ2-3 and V is TRBV7-2; a possible D gene is TRBD1 (5 bases). Trimming took off 1 base at V and 2 bases at J, with 10 bases between the two ends. Germline CDR1 SGHTA, CDR2 FQGNSA. There are 15 residues in the CDR3. CDR3 in amino acids: CASSLGGRVTDTQYF. DNA of the CDR3: TGTGCCAGCAGCTTAGGCGGCAGGGTCACAGATACGCAGTATTTT.

This clone has only a few counts. This chain uses TRBV6-1 with TRBJ1-1; no definite D call. In germline, CDR1 is MNHNS, CDR2 SASEGT. The germline V and J ends were trimmed by 7 bases and 0 bases, with 15 bases remaining between them. This CDR3 spans 15 amino acids. Written as DNA, the CDR3 is TGTGCCAGCATGGGCGTTCCCCCATTGAACACTGAAGCTTTCTTT. Amino acid sequence: CASMGVPPLNTEAFF.

This chain connects TRBV6-1 to TRBJ2-1; a weak D match, TRBD2 (6 bases). The CDR3 is 12 amino acids. Per the germline V gene, CDR1 is MNHNS and CDR2 is SASEGT. The germline V and J ends were trimmed by 3 bases and 12 bases, with 12 bases remaining between them. CDR3 sequence: CASSETGTSQFF. For the CDR3, the DNA is TGTGCCAGCAGTGAGACCGGGACTTCGCAGTTCTTC.

The sample holds one count of this clone. The rearrangement joins TRBV9 to TRBJ1-2, with D unclear. This CDR3 comprises 14 residues. Trimming removed 4 bases from V and 4 bases from J, with 14 bases in between. Germline V lookup: CDR1 SGDLS, CDR2 YYNGEE. The CDR3 nucleotides are TGTGCCAGCAGCCCTGGTACAGAAAGCTATGGCTACACCTTC. As protein: CASSPGTESYGYTF.

This clone was counted once. The V call is TRBV6-1, the J call TRBJ2-7; 8 bases map to TRBD2. CDR1 and CDR2 from the germline V gene are MNHNS and SASEGT. V was pared by 6 bases and J by 3 bases, with 10 bases of the junction left unmatched. The CDR3 runs to 15 residues. CDR3 bases: TGTGCCAGCAGGGAACCGGGACTAGGGGGCTACGAGCAGTACTTC. This codes for CASREPGLGGYEQYF.

V is TRBV6-5 and J is TRBJ2-7; 8 nucleotides line up with TRBD1. CDR1 MNHEY and CDR2 SVGAGI come from the germline V gene. V was pared by 6 bases and J by 0 bases, with 7 bases of the junction left unmatched. This CDR3 is built from 15 residues. The CDR3 nucleotides are TGTGCCAGCAGCCGGACAGGGTTAGCCTCCTACGAGCAGTACTTC. This codes for CASSRTGLASYEQYF.

In its sample, this clone was seen a few times. This chain connects TRBV2 to TRBJ1-1; the D gene is possibly TRBD1 (6 bases). This CDR3 is built from 13 residues. CDR1 and CDR2 (germline): SNHLY, FYNNEI. V lost 11 bases to trimming and J lost 0 bases, with 13 bases between them. Here the CDR3 reads CAGNRVMNTEAFF. The CDR3 coding sequence is TGTGCCGGCAACAGGGTTATGAACACTGAAGCTTTCTTT.

This chain joins TRBV25-1 and TRBJ2-5, with 7 nucleotides matching TRBD2. Germline CDR1 and CDR2: MGHDK and SYGVNS. This CDR3 spans 16 amino acids. Trimming at V came to 1 base and at J to 5 bases, leaving 10 bases not matched to a gene. The CDR3 DNA reads as TGTGCCAGCAGTGAATTTCAACTCGGGAGGTTGGAGACCCAGTACTTC. Amino acid sequence: CASSEFQLGRLETQYF. The full variable domain, in which reference TRBV25-1 and TRBJ2-5 provide the parts outside the CDR3, is EADIYQTPRYLVIGTGKKITLECSQTMGHDKMYWYQQDPGMELHLIHYSYGVNSTEKGDLSSESTVSRIRTEHFPLTLESARPSHTSQYLCASSEFQLGRLETQYFGPGTRLLVL.

The chain employs TRBV4-1 and TRBJ1-4; 7 bases match TRBD1. The CDR3 has 16 residues. Per germline, CDR1 MGHRA and CDR2 YSYEKL. V shed 1 base and J 0 bases; nucleotides not matched to a gene: 2. Here the CDR3 reads CASSQGQGPTNEKLFF. CDR3 in DNA: TGCGCCAGCAGCCAAGGACAGGGACCAACTAATGAAAAACTGTTTTTT.

The rearrangement uses TRBV2 and TRBJ2-2; 8 bases fit TRBD1. The CDR3 runs 16 residues. The V segment lost 6 bases and the J segment 3 bases; nucleotides outside the gene matches: 9. The germline CDR1 and CDR2 sequences are SNHLY and FYNNEI. In DNA form, the CDR3 reads TGTGCCAGCAGAGAGATACAGGGGGTCGACACCGGGGAGCTGTTTTTT. It translates to CASREIQGVDTGELFF.

This clone was observed a handful of times. The V gene is TRBV30, the J gene TRBJ1-4; D is possibly TRBD1 (5 bases). The length of the CDR3 is 15 residues. CDR1 is GTSNPN and CDR2 is SVGIG in the germline V gene (reference sequence). V dropped 1 base and J dropped 4 bases, with 13 bases sitting between them. The CDR3 sequence: CAWSAGRGLNEKLFF. CDR3 sequence (DNA): TGTGCCTGGAGTGCGGGACGGGGACTTAATGAAAAACTGTTTTTT.

The CDR3 is CASSLGGAGASQPQHF. In DNA, the CDR3 is TGTGCCAGCAGCTTGGGGGGCGCGGGGGCGAGTCAGCCCCAGCATTTT. V gene TRBV5-6 combines with J gene TRBJ1-5; D may be TRBD1 (6 bases). The V gene's germline CDR1 is SGHDT and CDR2 YYEEEE. Trimming cost V 0 bases and J 6 bases, with 16 bases left between them. CDR3 length equals 16 residues.

The rearrangement joins TRBV9 to TRBJ1-2; D is possibly TRBD1 (6 bases). CDR1 and CDR2 from the germline V gene are SGDLS and YYNGEE. V was pared by 4 bases and J by 8 bases, with 15 bases between. This CDR3 contains 13 residues. As DNA, the CDR3 is TGTGCCAGCAGCTCGACGAAGGGGGAGGGCTACACCTTC. Encoded protein: CASSSTKGEGYTF. Full variable domain (rest looked up from reference TRBV9 and TRBJ1-2): DSGVTQTPKHLITATGQRVTLRCSPRSGDLSVYWYQQSLDQGLQFLIQYYNGEERAKGNILERFSAQQFPDLHSELNLSSLELGDSALYFCASSSTKGEGYTFGSGTRLTVV.

The genes are TRBV5-6 and TRBJ1-2, with D tentatively TRBD1 (6 bases). The CDR3 extends over 14 amino acids. Trimming took 6 bases from V and 4 from J, leaving 16 bases between them. In germline, CDR1 is SGHDT, CDR2 YYEEEE. CDR3 residues: CASNTYRATYGYTF. Written as DNA, the CDR3 is TGTGCCAGCAACACCTACAGGGCCACCTATGGCTACACCTTC.

The chain carries TRBV5-1 and TRBJ2-5, with D possibly matching TRBD1 (5 bases). The CDR3 is 14 amino acids. Trimming took 0 bases from V and 1 from J, leaving 7 bases between them. Germline V gene lookup returns CDR1 SGHRS and CDR2 YFSETQ. The CDR3 bases are TGCGCCAGCAGCTTGGCCAGGGTCCAAGAGACCCAGTACTTC. Translation: CASSLARVQETQYF.

This chain links TRBV9 with TRBJ2-1; D unclear. Trimming took 4 bases from V and 1 from J, leaving 9 bases between them. CDR1 SGDLS and CDR2 YYNGEE come from the germline V gene. There are 14 residues in the CDR3. The CDR3 here is CASSPSRSYNEQFF. CDR3 sequence (DNA): TGTGCCAGCAGCCCTAGTAGGTCCTACAATGAGCAGTTCTTC. Filled out from reference TRBV9 and TRBJ2-1, the complete variable domain reads DSGVTQTPKHLITATGQRVTLRCSPRSGDLSVYWYQQSLDQGLQFLIQYYNGEERAKGNILERFSAQQFPDLHSELNLSSLELGDSALYFCASSPSRSYNEQFFGPGTRLTVL.

J is TRBJ2-1 and V is TRBV5-1; 9 bases are shared with TRBD1. V was pared by 0 bases and J by 7 bases, with 8 bases of the junction left unmatched. The CDR3 spans 16 residues. In germline, CDR1 is SGHRS, CDR2 YFSETQ. CDR3 bases: TGCGCCAGCAGCTTGGCCGATACAGGGGGCCGGAATGAGCAGTTCTTC. This gives the protein CASSLADTGGRNEQFF.

The chain carries TRBV30 and TRBJ2-3; 7 bases align to TRBD1. CDR1 is GTSNPN, CDR2 SVGIG, per germline (reference sequence). CDR3 length: 13 amino acids. The V segment lost 0 bases and the J segment 5 bases; nucleotides outside the gene matches: 2. CDR3 amino acids: CAWSVYRGDTQYF. CDR3 DNA: TGTGCCTGGAGTGTATACAGGGGAGATACGCAGTATTTT.